This TCR beta chain is drawn from a study of post-analysis software for immune sequencing data. About the research overall: The courses of disease that were included comprised relapsing-remitting, secondary progressive and progressive-relapsing multiple sclerosis.

Study-wide results and caveats: Four or five TRBV segments (TRBV5-6, TRBV5-1 and TRBV20-1 among them) occurred more frequently in patients than in controls. Those with multiple sclerosis, the patient group, showed significantly lower normalized Chao1 diversity than controls.

The V and J ends lost 4 bases and 6 bases respectively, with 21 bases between them. Germline assignment: CDR1 MGHRA and CDR2 YSYEKL. The length of the CDR3 is 16 residues. This clonotype was counted between two and nine times. Its antigen is currently unknown. Unique molecular identifiers had been added to the TCR beta cDNA libraries. TCRdb reprocessed the PCR reads via MiXCR and lists one record per CDR3 protein. The data contain hundreds of thousands of distinct CDR3 sequences, roughly 30% of them seen just once; the ten biggest clones take up roughly 0.54%. The sample comprised blood. This receptor was identified in a girl between 10 and 17 years old with multiple sclerosis. The chain uses TRBV4-1 and TRBJ1-1, with D perhaps matching TRBD1 (6 bases). The CDR3, as DNA: TGCGCCAGCAGCCTCCAACCCGGGACAACCCGGGCTGAAGCTTTCTTT. Translation gives CASSLQPGTTRAEAFF.